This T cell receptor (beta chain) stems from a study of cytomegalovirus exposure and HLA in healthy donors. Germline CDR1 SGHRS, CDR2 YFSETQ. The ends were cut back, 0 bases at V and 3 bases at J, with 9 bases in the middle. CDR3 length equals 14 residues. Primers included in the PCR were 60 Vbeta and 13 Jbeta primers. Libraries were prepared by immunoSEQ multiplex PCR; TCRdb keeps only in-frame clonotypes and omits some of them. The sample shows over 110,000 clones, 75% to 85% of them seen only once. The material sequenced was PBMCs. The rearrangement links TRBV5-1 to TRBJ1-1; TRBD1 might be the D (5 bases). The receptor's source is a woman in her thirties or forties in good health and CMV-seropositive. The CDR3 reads CASSLGQQDTEAFF. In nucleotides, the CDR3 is TGCGCCAGCAGCTTGGGACAGCAGGACACTGAAGCTTTCTTT.